The clone carrying this T cell receptor (beta chain) was counted between two and nine times. J was trimmed by 7 bases and V by 8 bases; bases with no gene match: 10. CDR3 size: 14 residues. Germline loops: CDR1 LNHDA, CDR2 SQIVND (reference sequence). Described treatment: randomized to nivolumab then ipilimumab (arm A) or the reverse (arm B). Patients had received no earlier DNA-damaging chemotherapy. The repertoire was sequenced with immunoSEQ multiplex PCR; TCRdb's copy has only in-frame clones and lacks some. Of 10,000 or so clones listed, roughly 83% are singletons. This entry comes from a study of sequential checkpoint blockade in melanoma.

The input for sequencing was CD8+ T cells sorted from blood (inferred from file names), taken from a patient given nivolumab and ipilimumab in sequence. The TCR was taken from a human donor with melanoma. The V call is TRBV19, the J call TRBJ2-7; 11 bases align to TRBD1. CDR3 region: CASDTGQGAREQYF. CDR3 bases: TGTGCCAGTGATACCGGACAGGGGGCTAGGGAGCAGTACTTC.